The source of this TCR beta chain is a study of blood T cell repertoires in COVID-19. Looking at the study overall: Sites in the United States, Italy and Spain provided acute and convalescent COVID-19 samples.

This clone was seen once. Germline V gene sequence: CDR1 LGHNT, CDR2 FRNRAP. The V end lost 1 base, the J end lost 6 bases, and 18 bases lay between the germline ends. This CDR3 has 16 residues. Clones were sequenced by immunoSEQ multiplex PCR, and TCRdb holds only the in-frame ones, with some missing. The table shows about 200,000 clones, with approximately 86% occurring only once. Across about two dozen US areas, participants ranged in age from roughly 18 to 95 years. In assigning cohorts, the study relied on participant-reported clinical history. Sequenced sample: PBMCs or T cells enriched from blood (not recorded which). The source of this sequence is a woman in her forties with acute COVID-19. The rearrangement links TRBV12-5 to TRBJ1-2; D is possibly TRBD1 (6 bases). CDR3 loop: CASGLGNTQGVHGYTF. Here the CDR3 DNA reads TGTGCTAGTGGTTTGGGAAACACACAGGGAGTACATGGCTACACCTTC.